A single sample is the source of the 25 T cell receptor beta chains below, sequenced in a study of T cells after posttransplantation cyclophosphamide. Busulfan-fludarabine conditioning, marrow transplant, and cyclophosphamide on days +3 and +4 were administered. Method: immunoSEQ multiplex PCR; TCRdb's copy keeps in-frame clones and lacks some. The sample contains approximately 11,000 clones, 75% to 95% of which appear only once. The source was PBMCs, collected after allogeneic stem cell transplant with posttransplant cyclophosphamide. The receptors come from a female patient aged 30 to 40 who received an allogeneic stem cell transplant from an unrelated donor, was CMV-positive, and had no GVHD. A share of the T cells may be of graft donor origin.

This clone has just one count. The V gene is TRBV6-6, the J gene TRBJ1-4; D is perhaps TRBD1 (6 bases). Germline CDR1 and CDR2: MNHNY and SVGAGI (reference sequence). Deletions cut 6 bases from V and 5 bases from J, with 19 bases between. The CDR3 covers 16 residues. CDR3: CASSLLGQNLNEKLFF. The CDR3 coding sequence is TGTGCCAGCAGCCTTTTAGGACAGAATCTAAATGAAAAACTGTTTTTT.

J is TRBJ1-5 and V is TRBV28; 11 bases are shared with TRBD1. The CDR3 runs to 16 residues. The V gene's germline CDR1 is MDHEN and CDR2 SYDVKM. After removal of 5 bases from V and 1 base from J, the junction contained 4 bases not matched to a gene. The CDR3 DNA reads as TGTGCCAGCAGTCCAAGGGACAGGGGGAGCAATCAGCCCCAGCATTTT. It specifies CASSPRDRGSNQPQHF.

This chain uses TRBV6-6 with TRBJ1-1; D may be TRBD1 (5 bases). CDR3 length: 16 residues. From germline, CDR1 is MNHNY and CDR2 SVGAGI (reference sequence). Trimming removed 7 bases from V and 0 bases from J, with 18 bases in between. This CDR3 is CASTSPSGGLNTEAFF. The CDR3 coding sequence is TGTGCCAGCACCTCCCCGTCGGGGGGTTTGAACACTGAAGCTTTCTTT.

The gene calls are TRBV4-1 and TRBJ2-2, with TRBD2 as a possible D gene (5 bases). Germline CDR1 is MGHRA and CDR2 is YSYEKL. Trimming shortened V by 5 bases and J by 0 bases, and 13 bases separated the two germline ends. The CDR3 consists of 16 residues. CDR3 DNA: TGCGCCAGCAGCGACTGGGAGTATCCGAACACCGGGGAGCTGTTTTTT. The encoded protein is CASSDWEYPNTGELFF.

The rearrangement links TRBV27 to TRBJ2-7, with TRBD2 matching 7 bases. CDR3 length equals 12 residues. In germline, CDR1 is MNHEY, CDR2 SMNVEV (reference sequence). With V trimmed by 8 bases and J by 4 bases, 5 bases remained unmatched. CDR3 amino acids: CASGGGKYEQYF. CDR3 in DNA: TGTGCCAGCGGGGGGGGAAAGTACGAGCAGTACTTC.

The V call is TRBV18, the J call TRBJ2-5; 10 nucleotides line up with TRBD2. Germline assignment: CDR1 KGHSH and CDR2 LQKENI. J was trimmed by 4 bases and V by 4 bases; bases with no gene match: 0. The CDR3 loop spans 13 amino acids. The CDR3 DNA is TGTGCCAGCTCACTAGCGGGAGGAGAGACCCAGTACTTC. Protein: CASSLAGGETQYF. Combining the CDR3 with reference TRBV18 and TRBJ2-5 gives the whole variable domain NAGVMQNPRHLVRRRGQEARLRCSPMKGHSHVYWYRQLPEEGLKFMVYLQKENIIDESGMPKERFSAEFPKEGPSILRIQQVVRGDSAAYFCASSLAGGETQYFGPGTRLLVL.

The chain carries TRBV9 and TRBJ2-7; D is uncertain. V gave up 2 bases and J gave up 0 bases, with 15 bases separating them. In germline, CDR1 is SGDLS, CDR2 YYNGEE. CDR3 length: 16 residues. The DNA of the CDR3 is TGTGCCAGCAGCGTCAAATCGACTCTCAGCTCCTACGAGCAGTACTTC. Translated: CASSVKSTLSSYEQYF.

The V call is TRBV7-3, the J call TRBJ2-2; 7 nucleotides align to TRBD1. From germline, CDR1 is SGHTA and CDR2 FQGTGA. V lost 5 bases to trimming and J lost 4 bases; unmatched junction nucleotides: 7. This CDR3 spans 15 amino acids. CDR3 sequence reads: CASSRQGGITGELFF. The CDR3 nucleotides are TGTGCCAGCAGCCGACAGGGTGGAATCACCGGGGAGCTGTTTTTT.

This sequence joins TRBV9 and TRBJ2-1; 10 bases match TRBD2. CDR1 is SGDLS and CDR2 is YYNGEE in the germline V gene. J lost 3 bases, V lost 3 bases, and 12 bases had no gene match. The CDR3 is 18 residues long. The chain's CDR3 is CASSATDPGLAYYNEQFF. Written as DNA, the CDR3 is TGTGCCAGCAGCGCCACTGACCCGGGACTAGCGTACTACAATGAGCAGTTCTTC. Full variable domain (rest looked up from reference TRBV9 and TRBJ2-1): DSGVTQTPKHLITATGQRVTLRCSPRSGDLSVYWYQQSLDQGLQFLIQYYNGEERAKGNILERFSAQQFPDLHSELNLSSLELGDSALYFCASSATDPGLAYYNEQFFGPGTRLTVL.

V gene TRBV27 combines with J gene TRBJ1-5, with D possibly matching TRBD1 (6 bases). The CDR3 totals 15 residues. From germline, CDR1 is MNHEY and CDR2 SMNVEV (reference sequence). Trimming stripped 6 bases from V and 0 bases from J, with 12 bases between. This chain's CDR3 is CASRGTTDSNQPQHF. The CDR3, as DNA: TGTGCCAGCAGAGGGACAACTGATAGCAATCAGCCCCAGCATTTT.

The CDR3 bases are TGTGCCAGCAGTTTAACAGGGAGTGGGACCGGGGAGCTGTTTTTT. This encodes CASSLTGSGTGELFF. V gene TRBV28 combines with J gene TRBJ2-2; D perhaps matches TRBD1 (6 bases). Deletions cut 2 bases from V and 5 bases from J, with 12 bases between. The CDR3 length is 15 residues. Per the germline V gene, CDR1 is MDHEN and CDR2 is SYDVKM. The whole variable domain, filled in from reference TRBV28 and TRBJ2-2, reads DVKVTQSSRYLVKRTGEKVFLECVQDMDHENMFWYRQDPGLGLRLIYFSYDVKMKEKGDIPEGYSVSREKKERFSLILESASTNQTSMYLCASSLTGSGTGELFFGEGSRLTVL.

The chain carries TRBV10-1 and TRBJ2-7, with D possibly TRBD1 on 6 matching bases. Germline V gene sequence: CDR1 WNHNN, CDR2 SYGVQD (reference sequence). V lost 9 bases and J lost 4, with 22 bases in between. This CDR3 is 15 amino acids long. The CDR3 nucleotides are TGCGCCAGACCCCAAAGGGGGACGGTGAATTACGAGCAGTACTTC. Translated, it gives CARPQRGTVNYEQYF.

The V call is TRBV7-6, the J call TRBJ1-2; 10 positions match TRBD1. CDR3 length equals 14 residues. Germline CDR1 reads SGHVS; CDR2 reads FNYEAQ. After removal of 3 bases from V and 5 bases from J, the junction contained 3 bases not matched to a gene. CDR3 in amino acids: CASSFGTGAYGYTF. For the CDR3, the DNA is TGTGCCAGCAGCTTCGGGACAGGGGCATATGGCTACACCTTC.

The rearrangement links TRBV6-4 to TRBJ2-3; 7 bases agree with TRBD2. The CDR3 length is 15 residues. CDR1 MRHNA and CDR2 SNTAGT come from the germline V gene. Trimming at V came to 1 base and at J to 3 bases, leaving 4 bases not matched to a gene. CDR3 protein: CASSDFAGETDTQYF. The DNA of the CDR3 is TGTGCCAGCAGTGACTTTGCGGGAGAGACAGATACGCAGTATTTT.

V is TRBV5-1 and J is TRBJ2-7; D is unresolved. The CDR3 has 13 amino acids. In germline, CDR1 is SGHRS, CDR2 YFSETQ. Deletions cut 1 base from V and 1 base from J, with 6 bases between. The CDR3: CASSLPASYEQYF. The CDR3, as DNA: TGCGCCAGCAGCTTGCCCGCGTCCTACGAGCAGTACTTC.

V gene TRBV19 combines with J gene TRBJ2-3, with 9 bases identical to TRBD2. Germline CDR1 reads LNHDA; CDR2 reads SQIVND (reference sequence). The ends lost 11 bases at V and 7 bases at J; junction bases unmatched: 13. The CDR3 is 14 residues long. CDR3 amino acids: CAASGSGGTHTQYF. The CDR3, as DNA: TGTGCCGCTTCGGGGAGCGGGGGGACCCATACGCAGTATTTT.

V usage is TRBV13 and J usage is TRBJ2-2; D is possibly TRBD1 (6 bases). This CDR3 is built from 15 residues. Between the trimmed V and J ends, which lost 0 bases and 1 base, there was a span of 6 bases. Germline V gene lookup returns CDR1 PRHDT and CDR2 FYEKMQ (reference sequence). Written as DNA, the CDR3 is TGTGCCAGCAGCTTAGGCAGGGGGAACACCGGGGAGCTGTTTTTT. Residues: CASSLGRGNTGELFF.

The CDR3 nucleotides are TGCGCCAGCAGCTTGGCAGGGGCAAATGAAGCTTTCTTT. Protein product: CASSLAGANEAFF. This sequence joins TRBV5-1 and TRBJ1-1, with D possibly matching TRBD1 (6 bases). Between the trimmed V and J ends, which lost 0 bases and 7 bases, there was a span of 10 bases. CDR1 is SGHRS, CDR2 YFSETQ, per germline. There are 13 residues in the CDR3.

V usage is TRBV28 and J usage is TRBJ2-5; TRBD2 aligns across 9 bases. The germline V gene has CDR1 MDHEN and CDR2 SYDVKM. This CDR3 region has 15 residues. V dropped 3 bases and J dropped 5; count of bases not matched to a gene: 7. This CDR3 is CASSLGGRAWETQYF. The CDR3, as DNA: TGTGCCAGCAGTTTGGGCGGGAGGGCCTGGGAGACCCAGTACTTC.

This chain links TRBV5-1 with TRBJ1-1, with D perhaps TRBD1 (5 bases). The CDR3 has 15 amino acids. V shed 4 bases and J shed 3 bases, with 16 bases lying between them. CDR1 is SGHRS, CDR2 YFSETQ, per germline. The CDR3 sequence: CASSLSGGADTEAFF. CDR3 nucleotides: TGCGCCAGCAGCCTCTCGGGTGGGGCGGACACTGAAGCTTTCTTT.

J is TRBJ1-5 and V is TRBV28; tentatively, D is TRBD1 (6 bases). The V end lost 5 bases, the J end lost 0 bases, and 17 bases lay between the germline ends. CDR3 length: 17 amino acids. Germline CDR1 reads MDHEN; CDR2 reads SYDVKM. The chain's CDR3 is CASSPTQGSHSNQPQHF. In DNA form, the CDR3 reads TGTGCCAGCAGTCCAACACAGGGATCCCATAGCAATCAGCCCCAGCATTTT.

V usage is TRBV12-5 and J usage is TRBJ2-7; 7 nucleotides agree with TRBD2. J gave up 2 bases and V 2 bases, and 9 bases lay outside the gene matches. This CDR3 is built from 16 residues. Germline-derived CDR1 and CDR2 are LGHNT and FRNRAP. CDR3 coding DNA: TGTGCTAGTGGTTTGTCAGAGGGACTACTTACCTACGAGCAGTACTTC. It translates to CASGLSEGLLTYEQYF.

DNA for the CDR3: TGTGCCTGGACCTTACTGACAGGGACTTCACCCCTCCACTTT. Translation: CAWTLLTGTSPLHF. This chain connects TRBV30 to TRBJ1-6, with 7 positions matching TRBD1. Trimming at V came to 4 bases and at J to 9 bases, leaving 9 bases not matched to a gene. The CDR3 consists of 14 residues. Germline loops: CDR1 GTSNPN, CDR2 SVGIG (reference sequence).

The gene calls are TRBV2 and TRBJ1-2; weak D call: TRBD1 (6 bases). Germline assignment: CDR1 SNHLY and CDR2 FYNNEI. CDR3 length: 13 residues. V was cut by 4 bases and J by 8 bases, with 14 bases left in between. The CDR3 region has the DNA TGTGCCAGCAGTGCTTGGACAGTCGCGGGCTACACCTTC. Translated, it gives CASSAWTVAGYTF.

The chain employs TRBV27 and TRBJ1-2; D is perhaps TRBD1 (5 bases). V lost 8 bases and J 4 bases, leaving 17 bases between the germline ends. Germline lookup yields CDR1 MNHEY and CDR2 SMNVEV (reference sequence). This CDR3 has 14 residues. CDR3 DNA: TGTGCCAGCCGAAGACAGAACTTCCCCTATGGCTACACCTTC. It yields the protein CASRRQNFPYGYTF.